The clone carrying this TCR beta chain has a handful of counts. The antigen is unknown. The data derive from a study of shared clonotypes between healthy human individuals. Produced via immunoSEQ multiplex PCR; TCRdb's table is partial and in-frame only. The sample includes about half a million clones, approximately 81% of them seen just once. Points from the study as a whole: Donors were few, which limited the genetic and exposure-history diversity represented.

All donors qualified as healthy HIV-negative adults and had experienced no recent acute infections or vaccinations. V was trimmed by 3 bases and J by 2 bases, leaving 13 bases between them. This CDR3 has 15 residues. Germline V gene lookup returns CDR1 SEHNR and CDR2 FQNEAQ (reference sequence). The gene calls are TRBV7-9 and TRBJ1-1; possibly TRBD1 for D (5 bases). The sequenced sample was PBMCs. This TCR was recovered from a woman in her 40s in good health. Some clones in this sample may be carry-over from other donors' samples. CDR3: CASSLTDSINTEAFF. The DNA of the CDR3 is TGTGCCAGCAGCTTGACAGATTCCATCAACACTGAAGCTTTCTTT.